This is a list of T cell receptor beta chains from one sample in a study of blood T cell repertoires in COVID-19. Some clones are missing from TCRdb's copy, which holds only in-frame ones; the method was immunoSEQ multiplex PCR. Altogether 150,000 to 180,000 clones are present, roughly 80% being singletons, with the ten largest covering over 25%. Sequenced: peripheral blood. Receptors originate from a woman between 55 and 75 years old with acute or convalescent COVID-19. Both conserved end residues are part of each CDR3. The D gene is left open where the match is weak. The size field is filled for only some rows; it gives once, few, many or a size class.

j_call: TRBJ1-2
d_call: NA
clone_size: once
v_call: TRBV5-5
cdr3_aa: CASSIYSLGYTF
cdr3_nt: TGTGCCAGCAGCATTTACTCGTTGGGCTACACCTTC

j_call: TRBJ2-4
d_call: NA
clone_size: NA
v_call: TRBV6-1
cdr3_aa: CASSDVARDIQYF
cdr3_nt: TGTGCCAGCAGTGATGTGGCGCGGGACATTCAGTACTTC

j_call: TRBJ2-7
d_call: NA
clone_size: NA
v_call: TRBV3-1/TRBV3-2
cdr3_aa: CASSQTRGLSYEQYF
cdr3_nt: TGTGCCAGCAGCCAAACGCGGGGGCTATCCTACGAGCAGTACTTC

j_call: TRBJ1-3
d_call: TRBD1
clone_size: NA
v_call: TRBV19
cdr3_aa: CASTTGTARISGNTIYF
cdr3_nt: TGTGCCAGTACAACTGGGACAGCAAGAATCTCTGGAAACACCATATATTTT

j_call: TRBJ1-3
d_call: NA
clone_size: NA
v_call: TRBV30
cdr3_aa: CAWSVADTIYF
cdr3_nt: TGTGCCTGGAGTGTTGCGGACACCATATATTTT

j_call: TRBJ1-5
d_call: NA
clone_size: NA
v_call: TRBV9
cdr3_aa: CASSAGGLSNQPQHF
cdr3_nt: TGTGCCAGCAGCGCGGGGGGGTTGAGCAATCAGCCCCAGCATTTT

j_call: TRBJ1-5
d_call: NA
clone_size: NA
v_call: TRBV4-2
cdr3_aa: CASSQDIGYQPQHF
cdr3_nt: TGTGCCAGCAGCCAAGATATCGGGTATCAGCCCCAGCATTTT

j_call: TRBJ1-2
d_call: NA
clone_size: NA
v_call: TRBV10-3
cdr3_aa: CAISDRAGKGYGYTF
cdr3_nt: TGTGCCATCAGTGATAGGGCAGGGAAAGGCTATGGCTACACCTTC

j_call: TRBJ1-2
d_call: TRBD1
clone_size: NA
v_call: TRBV2
cdr3_aa: CASRTGQEGYTF
cdr3_nt: TGTGCCAGCAGGACGGGACAGGAGGGCTACACCTTC

j_call: TRBJ2-1
d_call: NA
clone_size: NA
v_call: TRBV7-9
cdr3_aa: CASSAAEVGEQFF
cdr3_nt: TGTGCCAGCAGCGCCGCGGAGGTAGGCGAGCAGTTCTTC

j_call: TRBJ2-2
d_call: NA
clone_size: few
v_call: TRBV5-1
cdr3_aa: CASLEGNRWPTGELFF
cdr3_nt: TGCGCCAGCCTGGAGGGAAATCGGTGGCCAACCGGGGAGCTGTTTTTT

j_call: TRBJ1-2
d_call: NA
clone_size: NA
v_call: TRBV19
cdr3_aa: CASILRGGAVGGYTF
cdr3_nt: TGTGCCAGTATCCTCCGGGGGGGCGCTGTCGGTGGCTACACCTTC

j_call: TRBJ1-5
d_call: NA
clone_size: NA
v_call: TRBV18
cdr3_aa: CASSPEGKQPQHF
cdr3_nt: TGTGCCAGCTCACCAGAGGGTAAACAGCCCCAGCATTTT

j_call: TRBJ1-4
d_call: NA
clone_size: NA
v_call: TRBV3-1/TRBV3-2
cdr3_aa: CASSQDLGAFGEKLFF
cdr3_nt: TGTGCCAGCAGCCAAGATCTGGGGGCATTTGGTGAAAAACTGTTTTTT

j_call: TRBJ1-2
d_call: NA
clone_size: NA
v_call: TRBV6-6
cdr3_aa: CASSSRAGKVYGYTF
cdr3_nt: TGTGCCAGCAGTTCAAGGGCAGGGAAAGTTTATGGCTACACCTTC

j_call: TRBJ2-3
d_call: NA
clone_size: few
v_call: TRBV2
cdr3_aa: CASSGGSSSSSTDTQYF
cdr3_nt: TGTGCCAGCAGTGGAGGTAGTAGCAGCTCTAGCACAGATACGCAGTATTTT

j_call: TRBJ2-2
d_call: TRBD1
clone_size: NA
v_call: TRBV2
cdr3_aa: CASRGDRGRSGGELFF
cdr3_nt: TGTGCCAGCAGGGGGGACAGGGGGCGTAGTGGCGGGGAGCTGTTTTTT

j_call: TRBJ1-4
d_call: TRBD1
clone_size: NA
v_call: TRBV24-1
cdr3_aa: CATSDPGQNEKLFF
cdr3_nt: TGTGCCACCAGTGATCCGGGACAGAATGAAAAACTGTTTTTT

j_call: TRBJ1-1
d_call: NA
clone_size: NA
v_call: TRBV5-1
cdr3_aa: CASVGQPSGTEAFF
cdr3_nt: TGCGCCAGCGTCGGACAGCCATCGGGCACTGAAGCTTTCTTT

j_call: TRBJ2-2
d_call: TRBD2
clone_size: NA
v_call: TRBV9
cdr3_aa: CASSVSGGAYTGELFF
cdr3_nt: TGTGCCAGCAGCGTTTCGGGGGGGGCGTACACCGGGGAGCTGTTTTTT

j_call: TRBJ2-1
d_call: TRBD1
clone_size: NA
v_call: TRBV19
cdr3_aa: CASSIGQGVNEQFF
cdr3_nt: TGTGCCAGTAGTATAGGACAGGGAGTGAATGAGCAGTTCTTC

j_call: TRBJ2-7
d_call: NA
clone_size: NA
v_call: TRBV11-1
cdr3_aa: CASSPGGTDPSGEQYF
cdr3_nt: TGTGCCAGCAGCCCTGGAGGGACGGATCCATCTGGGGAGCAGTACTTC

j_call: TRBJ2-1
d_call: TRBD2
clone_size: NA
v_call: TRBV5-5
cdr3_aa: CASSLAGTSGGYWQFF
cdr3_nt: TGTGCCAGCAGCTTAGCGGGGACTAGCGGGGGTTATTGGCAGTTCTTC

j_call: TRBJ2-7
d_call: TRBD1
clone_size: NA
v_call: TRBV5-1
cdr3_aa: CASSQDRISEQYF
cdr3_nt: TGCGCCAGCAGTCAGGACAGGATAAGCGAGCAGTACTTC

j_call: TRBJ2-1
d_call: TRBD2
clone_size: NA
v_call: TRBV7-9
cdr3_aa: CASSSYGGAGEQFF
cdr3_nt: TGTGCCAGCAGTTCTTACGGGGGGGCTGGTGAGCAGTTCTTC

j_call: TRBJ2-3
d_call: TRBD2
clone_size: NA
v_call: TRBV3-1/TRBV3-2
cdr3_aa: CASSQVPRGGHGVTQYF
cdr3_nt: TGTGCCAGCAGCCAAGTGCCGCGGGGGGGCCACGGTGTTACGCAGTATTTT

j_call: TRBJ1-5
d_call: NA
clone_size: NA
v_call: TRBV3-1/TRBV3-2
cdr3_aa: CASSPSQGGDQPQHF
cdr3_nt: TGTGCCAGCAGCCCAAGCCAGGGCGGAGATCAGCCCCAGCATTTT

j_call: TRBJ2-5
d_call: NA
clone_size: NA
v_call: TRBV30
cdr3_aa: CAWSATRETQYF
cdr3_nt: TGTGCCTGGAGCGCGACTAGGGAGACCCAGTACTTC

j_call: TRBJ1-5
d_call: NA
clone_size: NA
v_call: TRBV21-1
cdr3_aa: CASILTGHSNQPQHF
cdr3_nt: TGTGCCAGCATCCTAACAGGCCATAGCAATCAGCCCCAGCATTTT